This T cell receptor beta chain was identified during a study of blood T cells in healthy people across ages. Those donating, healthy Caucasian individuals from Russia, were aged about 6 to 100. With a J-beta primer mix and a sample-barcoded 5' primer, a second PCR ran about 7 to 12 cycles. Each cDNA molecule was tagged by a template-switch adaptor that had 12 random nucleotides. TCRdb reanalysed the 5' RACE reads using MiXCR and keeps one entry per CDR3 protein. Of about 650,000 distinct CDR3 sequences detected, over 40% appear once; the ten largest clones hold roughly 14%. In germline, CDR1 is DFQATT, CDR2 SNEGSKA (reference sequence). V lost 6 bases to trimming and J lost 7 bases, with 16 bases between them. The CDR3 is made up of 12 amino acids.

This clonotype originated in a woman over 75 in good health. The V gene is TRBV20-1, the J gene TRBJ2-7; D gene uncertain. The sample comprised blood. The CDR3 spells CSAGLIYNEQYF. In DNA, the CDR3 is TGCAGTGCAGGGCTGATTTACAATGAGCAGTACTTC.